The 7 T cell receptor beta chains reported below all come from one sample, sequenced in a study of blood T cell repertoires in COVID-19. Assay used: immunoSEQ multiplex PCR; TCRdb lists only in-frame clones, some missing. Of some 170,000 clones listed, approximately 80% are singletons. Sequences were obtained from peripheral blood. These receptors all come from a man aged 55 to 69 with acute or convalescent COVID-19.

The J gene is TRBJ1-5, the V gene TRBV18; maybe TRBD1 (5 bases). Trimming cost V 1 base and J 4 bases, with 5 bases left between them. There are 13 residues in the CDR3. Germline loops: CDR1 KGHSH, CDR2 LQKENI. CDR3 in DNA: TGTGCCAGCTCACCACAGGGGAATCAGCCCCAGCATTTT. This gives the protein CASSPQGNQPQHF.

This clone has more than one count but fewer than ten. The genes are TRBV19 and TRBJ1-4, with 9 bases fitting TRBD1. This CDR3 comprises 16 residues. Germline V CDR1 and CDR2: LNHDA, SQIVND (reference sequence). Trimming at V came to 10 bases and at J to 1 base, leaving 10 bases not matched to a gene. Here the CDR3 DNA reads TGTGCCACCGGACAGGGGATGGGCCTAACTAATGAAAAACTGTTTTTT. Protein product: CATGQGMGLTNEKLFF.

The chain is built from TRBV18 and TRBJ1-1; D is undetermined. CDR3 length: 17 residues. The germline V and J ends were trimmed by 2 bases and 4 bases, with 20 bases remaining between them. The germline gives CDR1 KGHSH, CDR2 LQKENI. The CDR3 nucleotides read TGTGCCAGCTCACCATTCTCGGTCCAAACCCCGGGCACTGAAGCTTTCTTT. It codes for CASSPFSVQTPGTEAFF.

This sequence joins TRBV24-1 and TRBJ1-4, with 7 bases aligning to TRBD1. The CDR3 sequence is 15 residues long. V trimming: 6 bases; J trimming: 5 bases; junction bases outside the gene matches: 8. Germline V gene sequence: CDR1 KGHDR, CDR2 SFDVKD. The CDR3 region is CATSQGGQSNEKLFF. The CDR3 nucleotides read TGTGCCACCAGTCAGGGGGGACAGTCAAATGAAAAACTGTTTTTT.

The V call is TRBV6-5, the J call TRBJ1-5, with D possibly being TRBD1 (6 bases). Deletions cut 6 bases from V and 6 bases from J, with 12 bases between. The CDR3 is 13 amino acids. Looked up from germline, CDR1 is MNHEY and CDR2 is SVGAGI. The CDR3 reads CASRNRDAQPQHF. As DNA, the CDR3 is TGTGCCAGCAGAAACAGGGACGCTCAGCCCCAGCATTTT.

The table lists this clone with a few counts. CDR3 amino acids: CATPSTGSDYGYTF. In DNA form, the CDR3 reads TGTGCCACCCCCTCGACAGGGAGTGACTATGGCTACACCTTC. The V and J genes are TRBV2 and TRBJ1-2; 7 bases line up with TRBD1. Losses at the gene ends were 10 bases for V and 3 bases for J; bases not matched to a gene: 11. The CDR3 contains 14 residues. Germline V gives CDR1 SNHLY, CDR2 FYNNEI.

The DNA for the CDR3 is TGTGCCAGCACCATACGGAGTGGGGAGACCCAGTACTTC. This sequence encodes CASTIRSGETQYF. The chain has TRBV12-3 or TRBV12-4 and TRBJ2-5, with no clear D. This CDR3 comprises 13 residues. The V gene lost 7 bases and the J gene lost 5 bases, with 14 bases spanning the gap.